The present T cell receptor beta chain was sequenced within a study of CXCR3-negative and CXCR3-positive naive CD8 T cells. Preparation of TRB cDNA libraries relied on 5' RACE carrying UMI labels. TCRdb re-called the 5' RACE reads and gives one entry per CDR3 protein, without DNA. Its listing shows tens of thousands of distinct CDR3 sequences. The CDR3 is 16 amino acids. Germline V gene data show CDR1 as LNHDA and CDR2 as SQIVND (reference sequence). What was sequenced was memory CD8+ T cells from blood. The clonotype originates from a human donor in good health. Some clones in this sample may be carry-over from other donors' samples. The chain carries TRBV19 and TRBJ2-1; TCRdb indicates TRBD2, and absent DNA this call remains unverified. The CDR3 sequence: CASSIPPGLAANEQFF.